This T cell receptor (beta chain) derives from a study of blood T cell repertoires in COVID-19. Study-wide background: Italy, Spain and the United States were the sources of the convalescent and acute COVID-19 samples. The analysed material was cDNA or gDNA that came from T cells, B-cell-depleted T cells, or PBMCs.

Germline trimming cut 5 bases from V and 8 bases from J; bases unmatched to any gene: 5. Per the germline V gene, CDR1 is SEHNR and CDR2 is FQNEAQ (reference sequence). This CDR3 region has 12 residues. Produced via immunoSEQ multiplex PCR; TCRdb's table is partial and in-frame only. Among 55,000 to 70,000 clones, approximately 86% were seen once, and the ten largest hold approximately 0.99%. The chain combines TRBV7-9 with TRBJ1-2; 7 nucleotides align to TRBD1. This clonotype was sampled from an older man with acute or convalescent COVID-19. Sequenced input: peripheral blood. CDR3 in DNA: TGTGCCAGCAGCCATAGGGACAGAGGCTACACCTTC. Its translation: CASSHRDRGYTF.